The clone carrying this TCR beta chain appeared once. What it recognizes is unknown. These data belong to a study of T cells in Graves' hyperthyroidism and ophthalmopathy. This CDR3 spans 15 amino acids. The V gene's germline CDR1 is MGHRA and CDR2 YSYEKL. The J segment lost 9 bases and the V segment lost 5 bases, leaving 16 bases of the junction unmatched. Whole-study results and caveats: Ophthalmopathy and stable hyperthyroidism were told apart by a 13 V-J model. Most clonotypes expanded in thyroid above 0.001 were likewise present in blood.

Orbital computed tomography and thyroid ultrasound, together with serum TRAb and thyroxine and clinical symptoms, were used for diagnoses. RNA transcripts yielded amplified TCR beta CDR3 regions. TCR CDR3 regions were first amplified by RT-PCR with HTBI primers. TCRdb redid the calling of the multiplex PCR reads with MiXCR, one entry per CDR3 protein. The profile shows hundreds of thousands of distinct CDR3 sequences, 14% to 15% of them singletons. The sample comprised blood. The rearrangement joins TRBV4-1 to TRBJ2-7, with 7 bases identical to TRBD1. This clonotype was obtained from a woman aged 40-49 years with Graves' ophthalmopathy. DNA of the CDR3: TGCGCCAGCAGCACACGTGCTACCCGAGCAGGGGGGCAGTACTTC. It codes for CASSTRATRAGGQYF.